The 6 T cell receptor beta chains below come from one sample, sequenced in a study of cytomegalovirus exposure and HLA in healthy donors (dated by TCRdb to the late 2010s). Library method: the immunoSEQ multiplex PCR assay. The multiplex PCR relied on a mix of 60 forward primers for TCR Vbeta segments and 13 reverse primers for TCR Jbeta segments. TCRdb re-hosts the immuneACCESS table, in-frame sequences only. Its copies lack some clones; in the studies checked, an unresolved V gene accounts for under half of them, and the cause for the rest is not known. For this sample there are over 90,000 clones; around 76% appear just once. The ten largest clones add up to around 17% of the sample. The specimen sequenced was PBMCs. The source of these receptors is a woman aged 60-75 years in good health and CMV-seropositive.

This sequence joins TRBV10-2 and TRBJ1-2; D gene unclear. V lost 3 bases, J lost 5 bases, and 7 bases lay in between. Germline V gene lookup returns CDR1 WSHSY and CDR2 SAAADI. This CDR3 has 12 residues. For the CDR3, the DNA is TGCGCCAGCAGTGAAAAGGAGTATGGCTACACCTTC. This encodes CASSEKEYGYTF.

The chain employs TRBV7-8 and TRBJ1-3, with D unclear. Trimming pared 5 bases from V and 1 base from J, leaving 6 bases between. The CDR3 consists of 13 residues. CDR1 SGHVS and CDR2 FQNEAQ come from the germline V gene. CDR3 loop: CASSLPSGNTIYF. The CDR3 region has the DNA TGTGCCAGCAGCCTTCCTTCTGGAAACACCATATATTTT.

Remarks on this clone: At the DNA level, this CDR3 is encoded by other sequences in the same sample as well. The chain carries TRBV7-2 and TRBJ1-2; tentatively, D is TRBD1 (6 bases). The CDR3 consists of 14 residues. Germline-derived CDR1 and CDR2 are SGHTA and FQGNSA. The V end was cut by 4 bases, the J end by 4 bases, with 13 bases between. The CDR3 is CASSSSGGSYGYTF. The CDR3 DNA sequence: TGTGCCAGCAGCTCCTCGGGGGGCAGCTATGGCTACACCTTC.

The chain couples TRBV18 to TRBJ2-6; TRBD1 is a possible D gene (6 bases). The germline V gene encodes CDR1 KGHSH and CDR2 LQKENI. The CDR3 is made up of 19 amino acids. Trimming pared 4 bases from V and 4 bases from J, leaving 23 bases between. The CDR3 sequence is CASSLIRDTSLGGANVLTF. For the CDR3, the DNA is TGTGCCAGCTCACTGATCCGGGACACATCTCTAGGCGGGGCCAACGTCCTGACTTTC.

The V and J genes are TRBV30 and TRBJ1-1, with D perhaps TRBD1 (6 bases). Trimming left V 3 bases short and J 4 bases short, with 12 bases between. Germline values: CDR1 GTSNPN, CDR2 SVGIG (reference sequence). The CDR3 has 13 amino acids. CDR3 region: CAWRWQGPTEAFF. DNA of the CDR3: TGTGCCTGGAGATGGCAGGGGCCCACTGAAGCTTTCTTT.

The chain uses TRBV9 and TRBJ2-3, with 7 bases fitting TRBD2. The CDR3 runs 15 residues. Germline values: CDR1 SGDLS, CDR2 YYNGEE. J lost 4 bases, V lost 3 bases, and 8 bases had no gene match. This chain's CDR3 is CASSATSENADTQYF. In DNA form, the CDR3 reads TGTGCCAGCAGCGCCACTAGCGAAAACGCAGATACGCAGTATTTT.